Following are 9 T cell receptor beta chains from one sample sequenced in a study of T cell repertoires in cytomegalovirus infection (dated by TCRdb to the late 2010s). For sequencing, an Illumina HiSeq 1500 was employed. TCRdb trimmed the raw reads at Q25, called clones with MiXCR and kept productive beta chains. Each entry is one CDR3 protein sequence, shown with its most common DNA and genes. The sample table shows approximately 910,000 distinct CDR3 sequences, and 31% are seen once. Jointly, the top ten make up roughly 13% of the sample. In light of the paper, this sample's treatment or condition label describes: in vitro stimulation with specific CMV peptide epitopes to enrich CMV-specific T cells. These receptors' targets are unknown. The sequenced sample was cultured CD8+ T cells from PBMCs, obtained from culture after CMV antigen stimulation. These receptors were collected from a human donor in good health (CMV status not recorded). Some clones in this sample may be carry-over from other donors' samples.

In its sample, this clonotype was seen a few times. The chain joins TRBV4-1 to TRBJ2-3, with D possibly being TRBD2 (7 bases). This CDR3 spans 15 amino acids. With 2 bases removed from V and 2 bases from J, the gap between germline ends came to 11 bases. Germline V CDR1 and CDR2: MGHRA, YSYEKL. The CDR3, as DNA: TGCGCCAGCAGCCAACTGGCGGGGGCCACAGATACGCAGTATTTT. Protein: CASSQLAGATDTQYF.

This clonotype was picked up a small number of times. This chain links TRBV14 with TRBJ2-1; the match to TRBD1 covers 10 bases. CDR3 size: 16 residues. J was trimmed by 3 bases and V by 1 base; bases with no gene match: 3. The germline CDR1 and CDR2 sequences are SGHDN and FVKESK. In DNA form, the CDR3 reads TGTGCCAGCAGCCAAGCGGGACAGGGGATCTACAATGAGCAGTTCTTC. The encoded protein is CASSQAGQGIYNEQFF.

This chain uses TRBV20-1 with TRBJ2-7, with TRBD1 identical over 10 bases. Germline V gene sequence: CDR1 DFQATT, CDR2 SNEGSKA (reference sequence). This CDR3 spans 14 amino acids. The CDR3 DNA follows: TGTAGTGCCCTACCAGGACAGGGGGATTACGAGCAGTACGTC. Its translation is CSALPGQGDYEQYV.

The genes are TRBV12-3 or TRBV12-4 and TRBJ2-2; D ambiguous. V was trimmed by 3 bases and J by 5 bases, leaving 7 bases between them. The CDR3 sequence is 13 residues long. In DNA form, the CDR3 reads TGTGCCAGCAGTTTTTCGCCAACCGGGGAGCTGTTTTTT. Amino acid sequence: CASSFSPTGELFF.

This rearrangement joins TRBV7-8 to TRBJ1-2; no reliable D call. The germline gives CDR1 SGHVS, CDR2 FQNEAQ. V was trimmed by 4 bases and J by 4 bases, leaving 10 bases between them. This CDR3 region has 13 residues. CDR3: CASSYDGLYGYTF. The CDR3 DNA reads as TGTGCCAGCAGCTACGACGGCCTCTATGGCTACACCTTC. The full variable domain, completed using reference TRBV7-8 and TRBJ1-2, is GAGVSQSPRYKVAKRGQDVALRCDPISGHVSLFWYQQALGQGPEFLTYFQNEAQLDKSGLPSDRFFAERPEGSVSTLKIQRTQQEDSAVYLCASSYDGLYGYTFGSGTRLTVV.

This clonotype was picked up many times. The CDR3 reads CASSLGQGATDTQYF. CDR3 DNA sequence: TGTGCCAGCAGCTTGGGACAGGGGGCCACAGATACGCAGTATTTT. This chain links TRBV7-6 with TRBJ2-3; TRBD1 matches 12 bases. Germline V gene sequence: CDR1 SGHVS, CDR2 FNYEAQ. V dropped 3 bases and J dropped 2; count of bases not matched to a gene: 0. The CDR3 is 15 amino acids.

The sample holds a few counts of this clonotype. This rearrangement joins TRBV12-3 or TRBV12-4 to TRBJ2-1; 7 bases are shared with TRBD2. V lost 4 bases to trimming and J lost 7 bases; unmatched junction nucleotides: 19. This CDR3 has 18 residues. The CDR3 DNA follows: TGTGCCAGCAGTTCGCCCCTGGAGAATAAGCGGGGACCGAATGAGCAGTTCTTC. It yields the protein CASSSPLENKRGPNEQFF.

Many counts were recorded for this clonotype. The V call is TRBV7-2, the J call TRBJ2-3; D possibly corresponds to TRBD2 (5 bases). Germline CDR1 reads SGHTA; CDR2 reads FQGNSA. V gave up 4 bases and J gave up 2 bases, with 13 bases separating them. This CDR3 is built from 15 residues. The CDR3: CASSYAGVDTDTQYF. The DNA for the CDR3 is TGTGCCAGCAGCTACGCCGGGGTCGACACAGATACGCAGTATTTT.

The chain combines TRBV27 with TRBJ1-1; D is unresolved. Trimming cost V 3 bases and J 7 bases, with 12 bases left between them. CDR1 is MNHEY, CDR2 SMNVEV, per germline (reference sequence). The CDR3 consists of 13 residues. The CDR3 bases are TGTGCCAGCAGTTTTCGGCAGGTCGGTGAAGCTTTCTTT. It specifies CASSFRQVGEAFF.